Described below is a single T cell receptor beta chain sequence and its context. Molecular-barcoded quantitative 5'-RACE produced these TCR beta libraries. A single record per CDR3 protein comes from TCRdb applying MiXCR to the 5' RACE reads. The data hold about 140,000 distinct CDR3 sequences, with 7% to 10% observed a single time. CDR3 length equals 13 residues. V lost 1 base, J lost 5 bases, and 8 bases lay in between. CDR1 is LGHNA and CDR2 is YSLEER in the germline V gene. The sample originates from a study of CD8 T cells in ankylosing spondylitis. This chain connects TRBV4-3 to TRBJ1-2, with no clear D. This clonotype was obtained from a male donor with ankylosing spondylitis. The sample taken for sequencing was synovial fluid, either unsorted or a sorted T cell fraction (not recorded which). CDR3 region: CASSQGADYGYTF. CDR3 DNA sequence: TGCGCCAGCAGCCAAGGGGCTGATTATGGCTACACCTTC.